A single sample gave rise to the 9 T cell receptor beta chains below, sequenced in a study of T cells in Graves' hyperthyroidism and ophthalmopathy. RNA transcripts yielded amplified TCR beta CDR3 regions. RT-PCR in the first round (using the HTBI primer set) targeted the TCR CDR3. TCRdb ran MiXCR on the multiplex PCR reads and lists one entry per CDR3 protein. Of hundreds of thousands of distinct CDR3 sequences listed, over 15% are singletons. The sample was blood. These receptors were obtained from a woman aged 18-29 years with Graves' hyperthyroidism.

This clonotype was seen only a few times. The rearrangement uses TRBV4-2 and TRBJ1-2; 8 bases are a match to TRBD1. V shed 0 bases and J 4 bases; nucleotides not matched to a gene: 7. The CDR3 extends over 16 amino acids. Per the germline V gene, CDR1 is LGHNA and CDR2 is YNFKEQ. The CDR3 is CASSQEGTGVGYGYTF. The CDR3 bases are TGTGCCAGCAGCCAAGAAGGGACAGGAGTAGGCTATGGCTACACCTTC.

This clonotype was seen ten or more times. The CDR3 bases are TGCAGTGCTAGAAAACCCATGAGCGGGGGCGGCGAGCAGTACTTC. Protein: CSARKPMSGGGEQYF. The J gene is TRBJ2-7, the V gene TRBV20-1, with 8 bases matching TRBD2. Germline-derived CDR1 and CDR2 are DFQATT and SNEGSKA (reference sequence). V was pared by 2 bases and J by 6 bases, with 12 bases of the junction left unmatched. CDR3 length equals 15 residues.

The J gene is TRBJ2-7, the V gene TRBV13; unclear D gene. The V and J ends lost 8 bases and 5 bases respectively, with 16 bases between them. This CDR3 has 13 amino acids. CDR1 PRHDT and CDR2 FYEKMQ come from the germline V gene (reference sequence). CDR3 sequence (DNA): TGTGCCAGCGCCCGCTGGGCCCGCCACGAGCAGTACTTC. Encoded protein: CASARWARHEQYF.

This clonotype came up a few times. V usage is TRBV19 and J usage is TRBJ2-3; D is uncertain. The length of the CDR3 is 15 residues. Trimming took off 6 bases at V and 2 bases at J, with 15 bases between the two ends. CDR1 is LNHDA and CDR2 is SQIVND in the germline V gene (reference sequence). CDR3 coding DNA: TGTGCCAGTAGGAAGGGTTCCCACTACACAGATACGCAGTATTTT. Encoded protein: CASRKGSHYTDTQYF.

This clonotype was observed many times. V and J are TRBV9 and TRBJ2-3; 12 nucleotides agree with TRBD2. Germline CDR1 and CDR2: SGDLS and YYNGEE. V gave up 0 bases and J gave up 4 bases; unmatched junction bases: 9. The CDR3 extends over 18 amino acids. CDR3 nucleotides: TGTGCCAGCAGCGTAGCGGTGACTAGCGGGAGTGGAGCAGATACGCAGTATTTT. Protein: CASSVAVTSGSGADTQYF.

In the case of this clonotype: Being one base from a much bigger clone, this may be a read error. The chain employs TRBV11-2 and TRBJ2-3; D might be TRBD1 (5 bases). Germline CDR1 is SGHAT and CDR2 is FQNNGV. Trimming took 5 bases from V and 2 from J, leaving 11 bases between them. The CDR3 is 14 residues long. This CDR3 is CASSVGQSTDTQYF. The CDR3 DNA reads TGTGCCAGCAGCGTTGGACAATCCACAGATACGCAGTATTTT.

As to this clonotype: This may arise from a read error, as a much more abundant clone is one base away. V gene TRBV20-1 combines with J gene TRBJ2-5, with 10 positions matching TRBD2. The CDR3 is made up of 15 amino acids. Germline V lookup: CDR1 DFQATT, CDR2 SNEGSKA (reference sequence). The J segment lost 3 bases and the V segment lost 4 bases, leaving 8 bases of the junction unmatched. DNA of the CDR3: TGCAGTGCTATAGATGTCCTAGCGGGGGAAGAGACCCAGTACTTC. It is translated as CSAIDVLAGEETQYF.

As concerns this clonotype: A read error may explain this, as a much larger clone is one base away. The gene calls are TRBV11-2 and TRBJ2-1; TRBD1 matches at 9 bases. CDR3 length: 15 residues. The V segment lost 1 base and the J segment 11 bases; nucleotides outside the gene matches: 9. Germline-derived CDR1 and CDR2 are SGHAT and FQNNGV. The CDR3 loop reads CASSLAPGQGFKQFF. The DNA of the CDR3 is TGTGCCAGCAGCTTAGCCCCGGGACAGGGTTTTAAGCAGTTCTTC.

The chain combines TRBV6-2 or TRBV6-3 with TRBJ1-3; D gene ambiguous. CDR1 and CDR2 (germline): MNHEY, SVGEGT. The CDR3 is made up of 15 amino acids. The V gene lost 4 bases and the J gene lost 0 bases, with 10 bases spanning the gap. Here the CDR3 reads CASSSGIYSGNTIYF. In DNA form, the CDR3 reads TGTGCCAGCAGTTCCGGGATCTACTCTGGAAACACCATATATTTT.